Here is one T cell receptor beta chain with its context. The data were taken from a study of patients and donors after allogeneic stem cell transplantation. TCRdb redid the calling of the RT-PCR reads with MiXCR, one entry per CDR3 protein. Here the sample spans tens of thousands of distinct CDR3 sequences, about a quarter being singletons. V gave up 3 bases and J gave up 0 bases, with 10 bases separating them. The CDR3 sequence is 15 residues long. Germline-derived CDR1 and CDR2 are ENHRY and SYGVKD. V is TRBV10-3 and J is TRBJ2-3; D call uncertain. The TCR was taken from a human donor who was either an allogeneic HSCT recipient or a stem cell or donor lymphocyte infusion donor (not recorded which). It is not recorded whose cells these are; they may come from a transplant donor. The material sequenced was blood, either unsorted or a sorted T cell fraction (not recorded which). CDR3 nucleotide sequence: TGTGCCATCAGTGACCCACACGCTAGCACAGATACGCAGTATTTT. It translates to CAISDPHASTDTQYF.